This T cell receptor (beta chain) was documented in a study of control samples from healthy donors and cancer patients. This CDR3 has 16 residues. Profiling relied on immunoSEQ multiplex PCR, and the TCRdb table lists in-frame clones only, not all of them. The sample gives roughly 450,000 clones, over 75% of which show up once; around 6.8% is in the top ten. Sequencing was performed on PBMCs. This receptor was identified in a middle-aged man with head and neck cancer. The genes are TRBV21-1 and TRBJ2-1; the listed D gene, TRBD1, was not tested against the DNA. TRBV21-1 corresponds to a pseudogene. CDR3 nucleotides: TGTGCCAGCACCTCTATTGGGGACAGGGCTCGCAATGAGCAGTTCTTC. Protein product: CASTSIGDRARNEQFF.